These 26 T cell receptor beta chains were sequenced from one sample in a study of blood T cell repertoires in COVID-19. Profiling relied on immunoSEQ multiplex PCR, and the TCRdb table lists in-frame clones only, not all of them. The sample has about 200,000 clones; about 85% are singletons. The sequencing input was peripheral blood. The receptors shown here come from a man aged 55-75 years with COVID-19, enrolled during active disease.

The chain joins TRBV9 to TRBJ1-2, with no clear D. The V gene lost 4 bases and the J gene lost 3 bases, with 13 bases spanning the gap. Looked up from germline, CDR1 is SGDLS and CDR2 is YYNGEE. This CDR3 spans 14 amino acids. The chain's CDR3 is CASSPQLGDYGYTF. CDR3 in DNA: TGTGCCAGCAGCCCCCAGCTGGGCGACTATGGCTACACCTTC. Full variable domain (outside the CDR3, taken from reference TRBV9 and TRBJ1-2): DSGVTQTPKHLITATGQRVTLRCSPRSGDLSVYWYQQSLDQGLQFLIQYYNGEERAKGNILERFSAQQFPDLHSELNLSSLELGDSALYFCASSPQLGDYGYTFGSGTRLTVV.

The J gene is TRBJ2-1, the V gene TRBV28, with D maybe TRBD2 (6 bases). The germline CDR1 and CDR2 sequences are MDHEN and SYDVKM. CDR3 size: 18 residues. V gave up 2 bases and J gave up 1 base, with 18 bases separating them. The CDR3 protein is CASSLNPPGTRSYNEQFF. CDR3 coding DNA: TGTGCCAGCAGTTTAAACCCCCCCGGGACTCGTTCCTACAATGAGCAGTTCTTC.

The CDR3 reads CASSLAGRGGRYNSPLHF. The CDR3 bases are TGTGCCAGCAGCTTGGCCGGGAGGGGGGGACGCTATAATTCACCCCTCCACTTT. The chain carries TRBV5-8 and TRBJ1-6, with a tentative D call TRBD1 (6 bases). CDR3 length: 18 residues. V was clipped by 0 bases and J by 3 bases, with 16 bases between them. CDR1 and CDR2 from the germline V gene are SGHTS and YDEGEE. The full variable domain, rest sourced from reference TRBV5-8 and TRBJ1-6, is EAGVTQSPTHLIKTRGQQATLRCSPISGHTSVYWYQQALGLGLQFLLWYDEGEERNRGNFPPRFSGRQFPNYSSELNVNALELEDSALYLCASSLAGRGGRYNSPLHFGNGTRLTVT.

This clone was counted a few times. The gene calls are TRBV10-3 and TRBJ2-1, with 7 bases that match TRBD2. Germline trimming cut 3 bases from V and 0 bases from J; bases unmatched to any gene: 8. Germline CDR1 and CDR2: ENHRY and SYGVKD. The CDR3 is made up of 17 amino acids. DNA for the CDR3: TGTGCCATCAGTGATTGGGGCGGGAGCAGCTCCTACAATGAGCAGTTCTTC. As protein: CAISDWGGSSSYNEQFF.

This clone is a singleton in its sample. V gene TRBV6-4 combines with J gene TRBJ1-1; D is undetermined. Germline CDR1 MRHNA, CDR2 SNTAGT. The CDR3 covers 13 residues. V lost 4 bases and J 4 bases, leaving 10 bases between the germline ends. In DNA form, the CDR3 reads TGTGCCAGCAGTGGAGAGGGTAGCACTGAAGCTTTCTTT. This codes for CASSGEGSTEAFF.

This clone was recorded a few times. This rearrangement joins TRBV10-3 to TRBJ1-2, with 8 bases identical to TRBD1. With V trimmed by 8 bases and J by 8 bases, 13 bases remained unmatched. The CDR3 consists of 14 residues. CDR1 is ENHRY, CDR2 SYGVKD, per germline. Here the CDR3 DNA reads TGTGCCATCCGAGAGAGGGCGGACAGGGTCGGCTACACCTTC. As protein: CAIRERADRVGYTF.

The chain recombines TRBV28 with TRBJ2-3, with 8 bases lining up with TRBD2. CDR1 is MDHEN, CDR2 SYDVKM, per germline. Trimming at V came to 8 bases and at J to 2 bases, leaving 6 bases not matched to a gene. This CDR3 is 14 amino acids long. CDR3 nucleotide sequence: TGTGCCAGCCTCAACGGGAGGGCCACAGATACGCAGTATTTT. This codes for CASLNGRATDTQYF.

The chain couples TRBV6-5 to TRBJ1-6; D is perhaps TRBD1 (6 bases). Germline V gene sequence: CDR1 MNHEY, CDR2 SVGAGI. The CDR3 loop spans 14 amino acids. V dropped 2 bases and J dropped 9 bases, with 11 bases sitting between them. The CDR3 region is CASSYGQLGSPLHF. For the CDR3, the DNA is TGTGCCAGCAGTTACGGACAGTTGGGTTCACCCCTCCACTTT.

J is TRBJ1-2 and V is TRBV6-4; the D gene is possibly TRBD1 (6 bases). Per germline, CDR1 MRHNA and CDR2 SNTAGT. The CDR3 spans 13 residues. Trimming left V 2 bases short and J 11 bases short, with 15 bases between. CDR3 coding DNA: TGTGCCAGCAGTGACGAGGGGGGGCTAGGTTACACCTTC. Protein: CASSDEGGLGYTF.

V and J are TRBV28 and TRBJ2-5; TRBD2 matches 7 bases. CDR1 MDHEN and CDR2 SYDVKM come from the germline V gene. The ends lost 4 bases at V and 1 base at J; junction bases unmatched: 6. The CDR3 consists of 15 residues. The CDR3 loop reads CASSWRLAAQETQYF. The CDR3 nucleotides are TGTGCCAGCAGTTGGAGGCTAGCGGCCCAAGAGACCCAGTACTTC.

This clone was found a few times. The V gene is TRBV14, the J gene TRBJ1-2, with a weak D call TRBD1 (5 bases). Trimming removed 3 bases from V and 1 base from J, with 12 bases in between. The CDR3 contains 15 residues. The V gene's germline CDR1 is SGHDN and CDR2 FVKESK. CDR3: CASSHSDIYNYGYTF. In DNA, the CDR3 is TGTGCCAGCAGCCATTCGGACATCTATAACTATGGCTACACCTTC.

The chain couples TRBV7-2 to TRBJ1-2; D is uncertain. V dropped 4 bases and J dropped 8 bases, with 14 bases sitting between them. The length of the CDR3 is 13 residues. Per the germline V gene, CDR1 is SGHTA and CDR2 is FQGNSA. The chain's CDR3 is CASSSPNTGGYTF. The DNA for the CDR3 is TGTGCCAGCAGCTCGCCAAACACCGGGGGCTACACCTTC.

This clone was observed a single time. The rearrangement links TRBV19 to TRBJ1-2; 9 positions agree with TRBD1. Trimming at V came to 6 bases and at J to 5 bases, leaving 7 bases not matched to a gene. The CDR3 is 14 amino acids. Germline values: CDR1 LNHDA, CDR2 SQIVND (reference sequence). Written as DNA, the CDR3 is TGTGCCAGTAGCCCGGGACAGGGTATTTATGGCTACACCTTC. Its protein product is CASSPGQGIYGYTF.

This chain links TRBV3-1 (or the pseudogene TRBV3-2) with TRBJ1-2, with 7 bases aligning to TRBD1. V gave up 6 bases and J gave up 5 bases; unmatched junction bases: 3. Germline lookup yields CDR1 LGHDT and CDR2 YNNKEL (reference sequence). CDR3 length: 12 amino acids. The CDR3: CASRTTGYGYTF. CDR3 DNA: TGTGCCAGCAGGACGACAGGGTATGGCTACACCTTC.

The chain employs TRBV7-2 and TRBJ1-1; 8 bases are shared with TRBD1. CDR3 size: 15 residues. V dropped 2 bases and J dropped 1; count of bases not matched to a gene: 3. Germline V gives CDR1 SGHTA, CDR2 FQGNSA. CDR3 DNA sequence: TGTGCCAGCAGCTTAACCGGACAGGGGAACACTGAAGCTTTCTTT. Its protein product is CASSLTGQGNTEAFF.

This clone was seen just once. The rearrangement joins TRBV9 to TRBJ2-7, with D possibly TRBD2 on 6 matching bases. CDR1 and CDR2 (germline): SGDLS, YYNGEE. This CDR3 is built from 14 residues. Between the trimmed V and J ends, which lost 0 bases and 3 bases, there was a span of 10 bases. The CDR3 loop is CASSVGGISYEQYF. The CDR3 DNA reads TGTGCCAGCAGCGTAGGCGGGATTAGCTACGAGCAGTACTTC.

This clone was counted a single time. The rearrangement joins TRBV7-8 to TRBJ2-1, with 9 bases that match TRBD1. Germline V gene lookup returns CDR1 SGHVS and CDR2 FQNEAQ. This CDR3 region has 13 residues. J was trimmed by 7 bases and V by 5 bases; bases with no gene match: 3. The CDR3: CASSQDRGNEQFF. The CDR3 coding sequence is TGTGCCAGCAGCCAAGACAGGGGGAATGAGCAGTTCTTC.

The chain combines TRBV29-1 with TRBJ2-6, with D tentatively TRBD2 (7 bases). Trimming stripped 6 bases from V and 4 bases from J, with 13 bases between. CDR3 length: 14 residues. Germline V gene data show CDR1 as SQVTM and CDR2 as ANQGSEA. Here the CDR3 DNA reads TGCAGCGTGGGGAGGGGGACAGGGGCCAACGTCCTGACTTTC. It translates to CSVGRGTGANVLTF. Combining the CDR3 with reference TRBV29-1 and TRBJ2-6 gives the whole variable domain SAVISQKPSRDICQRGTSLTIQCQVDSQVTMMFWYRQQPGQSLTLIATANQGSEATYESGFVIDKFPISRPNLTFSTLTVSNMSPEDSSIYLCSVGRGTGANVLTFGAGSRLTVL.

This chain uses TRBV10-3 with TRBJ2-2; no firm D call. The germline V gene encodes CDR1 ENHRY and CDR2 SYGVKD. Trimming shortened V by 0 bases and J by 0 bases, and 8 bases separated the two germline ends. The CDR3 is 16 amino acids. The CDR3 sequence: CAISESVTPNTGELFF. CDR3 nucleotide sequence: TGTGCCATCAGTGAGTCAGTGACACCGAACACCGGGGAGCTGTTTTTT.

The chain has TRBV5-1 and TRBJ2-5; TRBD1 matches at 7 bases. The trim removed 2 bases at V and 2 bases at J, leaving 3 bases unmatched. This CDR3 has 14 residues. Germline values: CDR1 SGHRS, CDR2 YFSETQ. In DNA form, the CDR3 reads TGCGCCAGCAGCTTAGGGACAGTACAAGAGACCCAGTACTTC. Translating gives CASSLGTVQETQYF.

The CDR3 DNA sequence: TGTGCCAGCAGTTCCCTTTCGTATAGCAATCAGCCCCAGCATTTT. It is translated as CASSSLSYSNQPQHF. This chain joins TRBV6-2 or TRBV6-3 and TRBJ1-5; D unresolved. CDR1 and CDR2 from the germline V gene are MNHEY and SVGEGT. The V end was cut by 4 bases, the J end by 0 bases, with 10 bases between. The CDR3 is made up of 15 amino acids.

This chain connects TRBV30 to TRBJ2-1; possible D gene TRBD2, 6 bases. Germline lookup yields CDR1 GTSNPN and CDR2 SVGIG (reference sequence). This CDR3 comprises 16 residues. Trimming removed 8 bases from V and 0 bases from J, with 20 bases in between. In DNA form, the CDR3 reads TGTGCCGGACGGAACTCGGGGGAAGGCTCCTACAATGAGCAGTTCTTC. Its translation is CAGRNSGEGSYNEQFF.

The chain uses TRBV2 and TRBJ1-1; perhaps TRBD1 as D (5 bases). Trimming took off 5 bases at V and 0 bases at J, with 10 bases between the two ends. The V gene's germline CDR1 is SNHLY and CDR2 FYNNEI. This CDR3 has 14 residues. CDR3 region: CASSLGGLNTEAFF. DNA for the CDR3: TGTGCCAGCAGTCTGGGGGGACTGAACACTGAAGCTTTCTTT.

The chain recombines TRBV6-5 with TRBJ2-7; TRBD1 might be the D (5 bases). The CDR3 sequence is 13 residues long. The germline V gene has CDR1 MNHEY and CDR2 SVGAGI. Trimming took off 6 bases at V and 5 bases at J, with 14 bases between the two ends. CDR3 in amino acids: CASRQQVSDEQYF. CDR3 DNA: TGTGCCAGCAGACAACAGGTCAGCGACGAGCAGTACTTC.

The rearrangement uses TRBV27 and TRBJ2-3; 7 bases are shared with TRBD2. The CDR3 loop spans 14 amino acids. Germline loops: CDR1 MNHEY, CDR2 SMNVEV (reference sequence). CDR3 loop: CACSGLKSTDTQYF. The DNA for the CDR3 is TGTGCTTGCTCGGGACTAAAAAGCACAGATACGCAGTATTTT.

Notes on this clone: The sample carries other DNA sequences with the same CDR3. The chain joins TRBV28 to TRBJ2-2; 12 bases are shared with TRBD2. V shed 3 bases, J shed 4 bases, and the junction held 0 bases outside the gene matches. Germline values: CDR1 MDHEN, CDR2 SYDVKM. CDR3 length: 15 amino acids. The CDR3 DNA reads TGTGCCAGCAGTTTGACTAGCGGGGGCACCGGGGAGCTGTTTTTT. This codes for CASSLTSGGTGELFF.